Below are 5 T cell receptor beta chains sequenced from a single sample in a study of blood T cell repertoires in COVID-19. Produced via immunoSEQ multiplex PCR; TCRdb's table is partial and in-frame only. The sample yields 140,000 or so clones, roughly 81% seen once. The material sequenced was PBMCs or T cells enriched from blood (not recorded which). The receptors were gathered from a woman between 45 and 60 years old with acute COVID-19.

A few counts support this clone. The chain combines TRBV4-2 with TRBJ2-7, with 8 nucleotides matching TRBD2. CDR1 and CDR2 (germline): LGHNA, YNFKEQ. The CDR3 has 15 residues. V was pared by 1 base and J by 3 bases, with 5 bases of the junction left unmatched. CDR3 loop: CASSQGSGNRYEQYF. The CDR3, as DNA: TGTGCCAGCAGCCAAGGTAGCGGGAATCGCTACGAGCAGTACTTC.

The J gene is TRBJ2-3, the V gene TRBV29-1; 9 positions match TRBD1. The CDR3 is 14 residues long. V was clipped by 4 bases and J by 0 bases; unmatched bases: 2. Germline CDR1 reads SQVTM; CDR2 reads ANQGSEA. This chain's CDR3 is CSVGDRVSTDTQYF. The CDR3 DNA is TGCAGCGTTGGGGACAGGGTTAGCACAGATACGCAGTATTTT.

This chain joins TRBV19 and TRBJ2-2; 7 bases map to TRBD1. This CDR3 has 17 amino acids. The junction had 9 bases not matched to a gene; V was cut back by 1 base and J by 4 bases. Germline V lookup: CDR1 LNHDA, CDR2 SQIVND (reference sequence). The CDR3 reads CASSIGFGQVITGELFF. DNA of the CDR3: TGTGCCAGTAGTATAGGTTTCGGACAGGTCATCACCGGGGAGCTGTTTTTT.

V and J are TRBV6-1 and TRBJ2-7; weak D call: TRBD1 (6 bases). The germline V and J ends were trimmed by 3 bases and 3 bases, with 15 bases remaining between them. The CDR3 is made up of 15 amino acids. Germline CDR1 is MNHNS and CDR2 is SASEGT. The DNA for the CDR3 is TGTGCCAGCAGTGATCTCCCGACAGGATTCTACGAGCAGTACTTC. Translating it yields CASSDLPTGFYEQYF.

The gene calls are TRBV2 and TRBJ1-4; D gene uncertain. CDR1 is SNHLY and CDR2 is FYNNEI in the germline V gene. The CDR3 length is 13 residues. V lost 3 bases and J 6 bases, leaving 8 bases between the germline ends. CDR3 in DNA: TGTGCCAGCAGTGACTCGGGGTATGAAAAACTGTTTTTT. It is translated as CASSDSGYEKLFF.